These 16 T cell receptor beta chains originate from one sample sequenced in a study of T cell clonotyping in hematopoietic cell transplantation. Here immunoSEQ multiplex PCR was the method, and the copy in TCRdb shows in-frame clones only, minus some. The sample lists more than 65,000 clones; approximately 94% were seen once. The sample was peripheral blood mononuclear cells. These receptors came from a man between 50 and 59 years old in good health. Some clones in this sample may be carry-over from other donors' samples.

CDR3 sequence reads: CASSLWGANNYGYTF. The CDR3 DNA reads TGTGCCAGCAGCTTATGGGGGGCAAATAACTATGGCTACACCTTC. This rearrangement joins TRBV7-9 to TRBJ1-2; perhaps TRBD1 as D (6 bases). V gave up 2 bases and J gave up 1 base, with 11 bases separating them. CDR3 length: 15 amino acids. Germline CDR1 is SEHNR and CDR2 is FQNEAQ (reference sequence).

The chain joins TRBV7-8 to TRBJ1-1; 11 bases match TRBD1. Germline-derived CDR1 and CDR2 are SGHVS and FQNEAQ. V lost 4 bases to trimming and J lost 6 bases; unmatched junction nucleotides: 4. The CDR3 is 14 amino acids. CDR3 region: CASSSGQGAPEAFF. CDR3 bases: TGTGCCAGCAGCTCAGGACAGGGGGCACCTGAAGCTTTCTTT.

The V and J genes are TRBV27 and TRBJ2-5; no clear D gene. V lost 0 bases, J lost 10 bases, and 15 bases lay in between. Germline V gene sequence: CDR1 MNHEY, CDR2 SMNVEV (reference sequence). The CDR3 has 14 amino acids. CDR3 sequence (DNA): TGTGCCAGCAGTTTATCGAACCCCCCCCTCGGCCAGTACTTC. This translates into CASSLSNPPLGQYF.

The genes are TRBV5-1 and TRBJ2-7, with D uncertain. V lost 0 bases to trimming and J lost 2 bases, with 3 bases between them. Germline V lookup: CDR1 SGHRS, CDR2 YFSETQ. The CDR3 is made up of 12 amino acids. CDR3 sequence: CASSLVAYEQYF. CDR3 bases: TGCGCCAGCAGCTTGGTCGCCTACGAGCAGTACTTC. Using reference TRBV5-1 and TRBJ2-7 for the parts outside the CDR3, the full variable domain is KAGVTQTPRYLIKTRGQQVTLSCSPISGHRSVSWYQQTPGQGLQFLFEYFSETQRNKGNFPGRFSGRQFSNSRSEMNVSTLELGDSALYLCASSLVAYEQYFGPGTRLTVT.

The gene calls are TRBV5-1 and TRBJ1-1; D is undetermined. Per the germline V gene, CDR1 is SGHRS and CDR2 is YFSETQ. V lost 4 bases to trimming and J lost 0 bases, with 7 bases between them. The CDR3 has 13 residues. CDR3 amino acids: CASSPLVNTEAFF. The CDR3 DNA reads TGCGCCAGCAGCCCCCTGGTGAACACTGAAGCTTTCTTT.

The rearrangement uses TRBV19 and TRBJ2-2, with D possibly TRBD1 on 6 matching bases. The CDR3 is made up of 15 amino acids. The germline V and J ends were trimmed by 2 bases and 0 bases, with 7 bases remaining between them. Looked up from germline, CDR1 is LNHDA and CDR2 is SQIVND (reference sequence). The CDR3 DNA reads TGTGCCAGTAGTATAAGACAGGCGAACACCGGGGAGCTGTTTTTT. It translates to CASSIRQANTGELFF.

CDR3 nucleotide sequence: TGTGCCAGCAGTGAAGCCCCCCCGGGACGGGACCAAGAGACCCAGTACTTC. It encodes CASSEAPPGRDQETQYF. The V call is TRBV2, the J call TRBJ2-5; D might be TRBD1 or TRBD2, each matching 5 bases. This CDR3 contains 17 residues. The germline CDR1 and CDR2 sequences are SNHLY and FYNNEI. The V gene lost 0 bases and the J gene lost 0 bases, with 14 bases spanning the gap. The full variable domain, completed using reference TRBV2 and TRBJ2-5, is EPEVTQTPSHQVTQMGQEVILRCVPISNHLYFYWYRQILGQKVEFLVSFYNNEISEKSEIFDDQFSVERPDGSNFTLKIRSTKLEDSAMYFCASSEAPPGRDQETQYFGPGTRLLVL.

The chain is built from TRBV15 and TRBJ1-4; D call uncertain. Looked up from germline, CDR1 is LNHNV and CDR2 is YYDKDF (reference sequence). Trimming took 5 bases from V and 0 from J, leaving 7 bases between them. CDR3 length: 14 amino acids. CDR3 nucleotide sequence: TGTGCCACCAGCTCAGTACCAACTAATGAAAAACTGTTTTTT. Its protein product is CATSSVPTNEKLFF.

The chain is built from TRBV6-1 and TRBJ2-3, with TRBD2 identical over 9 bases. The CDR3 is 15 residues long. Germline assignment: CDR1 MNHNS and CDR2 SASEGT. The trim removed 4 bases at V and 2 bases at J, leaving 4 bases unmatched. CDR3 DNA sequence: TGTGCCAGCAGTGTAATAGCGGGAGACACAGATACGCAGTATTTT. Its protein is CASSVIAGDTDTQYF.

For the CDR3, the DNA is TGTGCCAGCAGTTTATCCGACAGCTATGGCTACACCTTC. It yields the protein CASSLSDSYGYTF. This rearrangement joins TRBV28 to TRBJ1-2; a possible D gene is TRBD1 (5 bases). The CDR3 is 13 residues long. The V gene lost 1 base and the J gene lost 4 bases, with 7 bases spanning the gap. CDR1 is MDHEN, CDR2 SYDVKM, per germline.

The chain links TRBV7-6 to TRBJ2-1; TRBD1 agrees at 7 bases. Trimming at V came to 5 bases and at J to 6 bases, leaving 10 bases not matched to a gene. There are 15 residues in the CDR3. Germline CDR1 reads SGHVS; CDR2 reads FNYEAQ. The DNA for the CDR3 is TGTGCCAGCAGCCCCCGGGACAGTCTAATCAATGAGCAGTTCTTC. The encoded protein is CASSPRDSLINEQFF.

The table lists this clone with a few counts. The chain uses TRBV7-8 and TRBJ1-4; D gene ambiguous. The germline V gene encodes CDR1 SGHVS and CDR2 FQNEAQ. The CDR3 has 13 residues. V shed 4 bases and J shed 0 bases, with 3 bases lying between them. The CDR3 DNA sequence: TGTGCCAGCAGCTCTGCAACTAATGAAAAACTGTTTTTT. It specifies CASSSATNEKLFF.

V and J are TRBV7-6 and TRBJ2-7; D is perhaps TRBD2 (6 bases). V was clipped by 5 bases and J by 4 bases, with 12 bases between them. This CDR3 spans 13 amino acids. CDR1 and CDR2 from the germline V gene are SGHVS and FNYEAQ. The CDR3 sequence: CASSPGTPYEQYF. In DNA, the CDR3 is TGTGCCAGCAGCCCCGGGACTCCATACGAGCAGTACTTC.

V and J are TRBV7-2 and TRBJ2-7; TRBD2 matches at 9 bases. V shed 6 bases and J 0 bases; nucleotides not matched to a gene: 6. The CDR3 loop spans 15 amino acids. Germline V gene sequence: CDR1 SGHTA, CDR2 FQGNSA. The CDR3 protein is CASSPSGASSYEQYF. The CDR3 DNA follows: TGTGCCAGCAGTCCTAGCGGGGCCAGCTCCTACGAGCAGTACTTC.

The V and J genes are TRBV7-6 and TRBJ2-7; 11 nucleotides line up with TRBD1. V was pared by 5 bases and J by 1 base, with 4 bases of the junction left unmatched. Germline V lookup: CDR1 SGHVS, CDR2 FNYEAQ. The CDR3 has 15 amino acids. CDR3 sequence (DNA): TGTGCCAGCAGCCGAGGGACAGGGGGTTCCTACGAGCAGTACTTC. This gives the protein CASSRGTGGSYEQYF.

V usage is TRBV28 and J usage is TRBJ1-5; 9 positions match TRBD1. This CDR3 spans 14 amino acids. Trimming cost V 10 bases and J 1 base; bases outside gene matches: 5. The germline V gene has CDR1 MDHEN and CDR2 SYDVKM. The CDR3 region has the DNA TGTGCCATAACAGGGGGCGGAAGCAATCAGCCCCAGCATTTT. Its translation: CAITGGGSNQPQHF.